The TCR beta chain described here comes from a study of response to subunit inactivated influenza vaccine. TCRdb used MiXCR to reprocess the RT-PCR reads, holding one entry per CDR3 protein. The sample records hundreds of thousands of distinct CDR3 sequences, less than 20% being singletons. V shed 3 bases, J shed 10 bases, and the junction held 8 bases outside the gene matches. Germline values: CDR1 SGHAT, CDR2 FQNNGV. The CDR3 covers 13 residues. The source material was PBMCs from blood, sampled approximately 12 days after vaccination. V and J are TRBV11-2 and TRBJ1-2, with 7 bases aligning to TRBD1. This sequence was found in a man aged 45-65 years who received an inactivated influenza vaccine. This chain's CDR3 is CASSFGTASSYTF. In nucleotides, the CDR3 is TGTGCCAGCAGCTTCGGGACAGCCTCATCCTACACCTTC.